The clone carrying this T cell receptor beta chain was counted between two and nine times. Antigen: not known. This entry comes from a study of T-cell reconstitution after alpha-beta-depleted transplantation in children. Findings of the study overall: Several hundred expanded graft clones reportedly gave rise to the alpha-beta T cells present about two months after transplant. Surviving recipient T cells and intrathymic progenitors accounted for some patients' high TCRbeta diversity at day 60. T-cell counts and diversity at one year following transplant were attributed mainly to newly produced T cells.

Unique molecular identifiers featured in how the TCRbeta library was prepared. One entry per CDR3 protein results from TCRdb running MiXCR on the PCR reads. Counted here are about 440,000 distinct CDR3 sequences, 43% occurring once; the ten biggest clones make up approximately 30%. The CDR3 extends over 14 amino acids. The V end was cut by 1 base, the J end by 1 base, with 5 bases between. CDR1 and CDR2 from the germline V gene are SGDLS and YYNGEE. This TCR derives from a girl aged 2 to 10 with aplastic anemia, due to receive a stem cell transplant. This chain links TRBV9 with TRBJ2-2, with a weak D call TRBD2 (5 bases). Sequencing was performed on PBMCs, taken before TCRalphabeta/CD19-depleted stem cell transplant. This CDR3 reads CASSVSGNTGELFF. In DNA, the CDR3 is TGTGCCAGCAGCGTAAGCGGGAACACCGGGGAGCTGTTTTTT. The full variable domain, completed using reference TRBV9 and TRBJ2-2, is DSGVTQTPKHLITATGQRVTLRCSPRSGDLSVYWYQQSLDQGLQFLIQYYNGEERAKGNILERFSAQQFPDLHSELNLSSLELGDSALYFCASSVSGNTGELFFGEGSRLTVL.